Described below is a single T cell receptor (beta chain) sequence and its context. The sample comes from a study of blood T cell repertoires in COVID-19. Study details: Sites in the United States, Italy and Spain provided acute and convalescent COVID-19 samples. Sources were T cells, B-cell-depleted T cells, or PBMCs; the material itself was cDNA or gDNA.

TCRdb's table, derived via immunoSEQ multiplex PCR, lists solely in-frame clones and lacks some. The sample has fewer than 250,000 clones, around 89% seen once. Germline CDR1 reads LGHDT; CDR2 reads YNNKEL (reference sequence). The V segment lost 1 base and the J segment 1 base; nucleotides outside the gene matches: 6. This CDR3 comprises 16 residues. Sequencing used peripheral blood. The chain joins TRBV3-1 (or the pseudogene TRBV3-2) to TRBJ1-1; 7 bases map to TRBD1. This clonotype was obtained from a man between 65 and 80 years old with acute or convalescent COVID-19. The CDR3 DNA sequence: TGTGCCAGCAGCCAAGGCCGGAGGACAGGGAACACTGAAGCTTTCTTT. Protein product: CASSQGRRTGNTEAFF.